Detailed here is one TCR beta chain. The specificity of this receptor is unknown. An end of the junction differs from the germline gene, which may be a read error. The CDR1 and CDR2 encoded by the germline V gene (reference sequence) are LNHDA and SQIVND. The CDR3 holds 19 amino acids from the cysteine to the phenylalanine. The entry retains the CDR3 DNA only, 57 bases that are in frame from base 1. This entry comes from a study of regulatory T cells in long-lasting Graves disease (dated by TCRdb to the early 2020s). With regard to the full study: Antithyroid drugs had been taken for less than 3 months by newly diagnosed Graves' disease patients. Persistent Graves' disease patients were compared with newly diagnosed Graves' disease patients by peripheral blood TCR sequencing and RNA sequencing. The study was registered as a clinical trial and conducted in China. A total of around 35 samples underwent TCR sequencing: some 13 from persistent and roughly 20 from newly diagnosed Graves' disease patients.

Library construction relied on multiplex PCR. The sequencer listed for this sample is Illumina HiSeq 4000. To build TCR beta libraries, CDR3 regions were amplified by Arm-PCR using iRepertoire HTBI primers. Gel purification was performed on PCR products prior to sequencing. Concerning the study's data processing: Gene usage analysis of CDR3 amino acid clonotypes used the approximately 62 TRBV and 11 to 15 TRBJ segments found across samples. Filtered high-quality paired reads were merged into contigs using COPE and FqMerger. BLAST was used to align contigs to IMGT TRBV, TRBD and TRBJ reference genes, and CDR3 was defined according to IMGT. Any clonotype with a frequency above 0.1% was classified as a highly expanded clone. Shannon entropy served as the measure of repertoire diversity, while the Gini coefficient captured V-J evenness. A clonotype was considered public if more than one individual shared it. TCRdb ran its own pipeline on the public reads, namely fastp trimming at Q25 and MiXCR clone calling, and kept in-frame beta chains. Rows matching on CDR3 protein sequence are summarized as one entry with the most common DNA and genes. These V and J calls derive from TCRdb rather than the authors' analysis. The sample table shows about 430,000 distinct CDR3 sequences, and roughly 15% are seen once. The leading ten clones occupy about 8.2% of the sample.

Reading the label with the study, this specimen's time point is: newly diagnosed GD, antithyroid drugs for less than 3 months. For both TCR sequencing and RNA sequencing, RNA was extracted from PBMCs in TRIzol. The diagnosis of Graves' disease was made according to American Thyroid Association guidelines. Patients for the study were recruited at an endocrinology department in Xi'an, China. From each patient, nine milliliters of peripheral blood was collected into an EDTA anticoagulant tube. PBMCs were isolated by Ficoll Paque Plus density gradient separation without further T cell sorting. An Agilent 2100 Bioanalyzer and agarose gel were used to check RNA quality, and a NanoDrop 2000 was used to measure RNA concentration. Overall study outcomes, separate from this receptor: The authors noted that the small sample size was a limitation that may lower accuracy. TRBV28, TRBJ1-2 and TRBJ2-5 were preferentially used in persistent disease, while TRBV20-1 and TRBJ2-1 were favored in newly diagnosed disease. Sequencing and analysis were limited to the TCR beta chain. Compared with newly diagnosed patients, persistent Graves' disease patients had lower TCR Shannon entropy and fewer highly expanded clones, which suggests clonal expansion. The study examined only peripheral blood because the primary lesion, thyroid tissue, could not be accessed. A larger number of public clonotypes was shared among persistent patients (under 3,000) than among newly diagnosed patients (approximately 1,000).

These records were also assigned to another study, of T cells in Graves' hyperthyroidism and ophthalmopathy. From the second report: Graves' hyperthyroidism was defined as stable when no progression to ophthalmopathy occurred over 18 months of follow-up. Hyperthyroidism patients were newly diagnosed, had a disease duration of under 2 months, and were aged 18 to 65 years. The study excluded patients with uncontrolled infections, other autoimmune diseases, pregnancy or lactation. Diagnoses were based on clinical symptoms, serum thyroxine and TRAb, thyroid ultrasound and orbital computed tomography. A first-round RT-PCR of the TCR CDR3 used the HTBI primer set with the Qiagen OneStep RT-PCR kit. Most expanded thyroid clonotypes (frequency above 0.001) were also detected in blood, suggesting blood repertoires may reflect thyroid immune responses. A model built on a 13 V-J signature distinguished ophthalmopathy from stable hyperthyroidism, reaching 85% to 90% sensitivity and about 81% specificity in cross-validation and 80%/75% in testing. In validation, the model predicted progression to ophthalmopathy with 55% to 71% sensitivity and approximately 78% specificity, a median of roughly seven months before onset. A discovery cohort of about a hundred patients, 43 with Graves' ophthalmopathy and over 55 with stable Graves' hyperthyroidism, was used to find distinguishing TCR V-J signatures. An independent validation cohort of some 18 hyperthyroidism patients and over 15 patients who later progressed to ophthalmopathy tested prospective prediction of ophthalmopathy. The roughly 90 discovery patients were divided at random into training and test sets in a 7:3 ratio. Thyroid tissue and blood T-cell repertoires from six Graves' hyperthyroidism patients were also compared in the study. After blood sampling, hyperthyroidism patients were treated with methimazole at a starting dose of 30 mg daily, and ophthalmopathy patients were treated with high-dose intravenous methylprednisolone. Libraries were constructed in a second round of multiplex PCR, after which size selection and purification were carried out. Sequencing of the libraries was done on an Illumina HiSeq2000 using paired-end 100 bp reads. Raw data were processed with SOAPnuke, discarding reads with adapters, uncalled bases, mean Phred below 15, or no exact constant-primer or identifier match. High-quality paired reads were merged using COPE v1.2.5, and each unique nucleotide sequence was defined as a clonotype. Clonotypes were aligned to IMGT TRBV, TRBD and TRBJ reference segments using MiTCR v1.1. Analysis was restricted to V-J combinations with a frequency above 0.0001, which covered about 99% of repertoires. The TCS score was defined as F50 (clonal expansion) divided by E x V (chaos), with BLOSUM62-based TCRdist calculated between CDR3 peptides within each V-J. Welch's t-statistics and random forest reduced roughly 500 V-J features to 10 to 15, which were used in a naive Bayes classifier (R e1071). Sample size was not statistically predetermined, and blinding of investigators to group allocation was not performed. TCR Vbeta CDR3 sequencing of 130 to 150 peripheral blood samples (over 40 ophthalmopathy, about 75 hyperthyroidism and about 17 progressor patients) is reported in the paper.

The receptor was derived from a woman between 35 and 50 years old with Graves disease. Donor details come from another sample of the same person, matched by shared clones. The sequence joins TRBV19 to TRBJ2-1; 7 central nucleotides agree with TRBD2. This material consisted of peripheral blood mononuclear cells (PBMCs), taken at new diagnosis, from a patient treated with antithyroid drugs. The DNA reads as follows: TGTGCCGGTAGCCAAATCTTGAGGGTGGGGCTAGCGGAGAGCGGTGAGCAGTTCTTC. Translated, it reads CAGSQILRVGLAESGEQFF.